The 16 T cell receptor beta chains below were found in one sample sequenced in a study of identical twins. MiXCR, applied by TCRdb to the 5' RACE reads, yields one record per CDR3 protein. Of some 790,000 distinct CDR3 sequences in the sample, over 15% were seen once. These data are also associated with another study on T cells expressing NK-cell markers.

Material: PBMCs. These receptors came from a woman aged 18-35 years in good health.

This chain joins TRBV7-9 and TRBJ2-1; D is uncertain. Germline V gene lookup returns CDR1 SEHNR and CDR2 FQNEAQ (reference sequence). This CDR3 spans 12 amino acids. With 5 bases removed from V and 8 bases from J, the gap between germline ends came to 10 bases. CDR3 nucleotide sequence: TGTGCCAGCAGCCCAGGCCGGTATGAGCAGTTCTTC. Its translation: CASSPGRYEQFF. The full variable domain, completed using reference TRBV7-9 and TRBJ2-1, is DTGVSQNPRHKITKRGQNVTFRCDPISEHNRLYWYRQTLGQGPEFLTYFQNEAQLEKSRLLSDRFSAERPKGSFSTLEIQRTEQGDSAMYLCASSPGRYEQFFGPGTRLTVL.

The chain joins TRBV5-1 to TRBJ2-5; 10 bases align to TRBD1. Losses at the gene ends were 0 bases for V and 2 bases for J; bases not matched to a gene: 4. CDR1 is SGHRS and CDR2 is YFSETQ in the germline V gene. The CDR3 runs to 16 residues. In DNA form, the CDR3 reads TGCGCCAGCAGCTTGGGACAGGGGGCTACACAAGAGACCCAGTACTTC. Residues: CASSLGQGATQETQYF.

The rearrangement links TRBV6-2 or TRBV6-3 to TRBJ2-2; 7 bases are a match to TRBD2. Germline V gene sequence: CDR1 MNHEY, CDR2 SVGEGT. The ends lost 6 bases at V and 6 bases at J; junction bases unmatched: 4. The CDR3 covers 13 residues. CDR3 region: CASRIRGAGELFF. The DNA of the CDR3 is TGTGCCAGCAGAATCCGGGGGGCCGGGGAGCTGTTTTTT.

This chain links TRBV2 with TRBJ2-1; D uncertain. Germline CDR1 reads SNHLY; CDR2 reads FYNNEI. The V end lost 1 base, the J end lost 5 bases, and 3 bases lay between the germline ends. The CDR3 runs 12 residues. DNA of the CDR3: TGTGCCAGCAGTGAAGATAACAATGAGCAGTTCTTC. This sequence encodes CASSEDNNEQFF. Drawing the rest from reference TRBV2 and TRBJ2-1, the complete variable domain is EPEVTQTPSHQVTQMGQEVILRCVPISNHLYFYWYRQILGQKVEFLVSFYNNEISEKSEIFDDQFSVERPDGSNFTLKIRSTKLEDSAMYFCASSEDNNEQFFGPGTRLTVL.

The chain recombines TRBV6-1 with TRBJ2-1; the match to TRBD1 covers 11 bases. Trimming cost V 5 bases and J 12 bases; bases outside gene matches: 6. CDR1 MNHNS and CDR2 SASEGT come from the germline V gene. The CDR3 covers 13 residues. CDR3 in amino acids: CASSRGQGVWQFF. The CDR3, as DNA: TGTGCCAGCAGTAGGGGACAGGGGGTATGGCAGTTCTTC.

The chain couples TRBV20-1 to TRBJ2-7, with TRBD1 matching 9 bases. The CDR3 totals 15 residues. V shed 1 base, J shed 6 bases, and the junction held 10 bases outside the gene matches. CDR1 and CDR2 (germline): DFQATT, SNEGSKA (reference sequence). The CDR3 DNA is TGCAGTGCTAGAGCCCCGGGACAGGGCGATCGCGAGCAGTACTTC. Translating it yields CSARAPGQGDREQYF.

This chain links TRBV7-9 with TRBJ1-2; 7 positions agree with TRBD1. Germline CDR1 SEHNR, CDR2 FQNEAQ (reference sequence). The ends lost 5 bases at V and 5 bases at J; junction bases unmatched: 8. This CDR3 is built from 14 residues. CDR3 amino acids: CASSMVQQGYGYTF. CDR3 in DNA: TGTGCCAGCAGCATGGTCCAACAGGGGTATGGCTACACCTTC.

The table lists this clonotype with many counts. V is TRBV20-1 and J is TRBJ2-5; no definite D call. The germline CDR1 and CDR2 sequences are DFQATT and SNEGSKA (reference sequence). V lost 6 bases and J lost 1, with 9 bases in between. This CDR3 region has 12 residues. CDR3 amino acids: CSALYGQETQYF. For the CDR3, the DNA is TGCAGTGCCCTCTACGGCCAAGAGACCCAGTACTTC.

The V gene is TRBV7-9, the J gene TRBJ2-3; D may match TRBD1 or TRBD2 (5 bases each). The CDR3 runs to 15 residues. Deletions cut 1 base from V and 2 bases from J, with 10 bases between. Germline assignment: CDR1 SEHNR and CDR2 FQNEAQ (reference sequence). The CDR3 region has the DNA TGTGCCAGCAGCTTAGACCGGGACCTCACAGATACGCAGTATTTT. It translates to CASSLDRDLTDTQYF.

This clonotype turned up a few times. The chain has TRBV7-2 and TRBJ2-1, with 9 bases lining up with TRBD2. The germline V gene encodes CDR1 SGHTA and CDR2 FQGNSA. This CDR3 spans 16 amino acids. With 5 bases clipped from V and 7 bases from J, the junction kept 12 bases outside the gene matches. CDR3 in DNA: TGTGCCAGCAGCCCCCCGGTTGGGCGGGAGGGAAATGAGCAGTTCTTC. Residues: CASSPPVGREGNEQFF.

V usage is TRBV9 and J usage is TRBJ2-2; perhaps D is TRBD1 or TRBD2 (6 bases each). The V gene's germline CDR1 is SGDLS and CDR2 YYNGEE. CDR3 length: 20 residues. V was shortened by 3 bases and J by 1 base, with 25 bases between the two germline ends. As DNA, the CDR3 is TGTGCCAGCAGCGGTGTCATGCCGGGGGCGGGTAAACTGAACACCGGGGAGCTGTTTTTT. Translated: CASSGVMPGAGKLNTGELFF.

There are many counts of this clonotype. The genes are TRBV12-3 or TRBV12-4 and TRBJ1-2; no definite D call. The CDR3 has 14 amino acids. The V end was cut by 6 bases, the J end by 4 bases, with 15 bases between. The CDR3 is CASRAQNSGYGYTF. CDR3 sequence (DNA): TGTGCCAGCAGAGCCCAGAATTCTGGCTATGGCTACACCTTC.

This clonotype was counted a few times. The J gene is TRBJ2-7, the V gene TRBV15; D remains ambiguous. The CDR3 runs 14 residues. In germline, CDR1 is LNHNV, CDR2 YYDKDF (reference sequence). V shed 4 bases and J shed 6 bases, with 16 bases lying between them. CDR3 sequence (DNA): TGTGCCACCAGCAAGAACGTACAACTGGCCGAGCAGTACTTC. Its translation: CATSKNVQLAEQYF.

This clonotype has a handful of counts. This chain uses TRBV4-3 with TRBJ2-7; D gene uncertain. The germline V gene has CDR1 LGHNA and CDR2 YSLEER. The V gene lost 4 bases and the J gene lost 1 base, with 8 bases spanning the gap. CDR3 length equals 13 residues. CDR3 amino acids: CASSLPPSYEQYF. The DNA for the CDR3 is TGCGCCAGCAGCCTTCCCCCTTCCTACGAGCAGTACTTC.

This clonotype was detected ten times or more. This chain links TRBV29-1 with TRBJ2-3, with D maybe TRBD1 (5 bases). V was shortened by 4 bases and J by 6 bases, with 11 bases between the two germline ends. Germline CDR1 and CDR2: SQVTM and ANQGSEA. The CDR3 spans 12 residues. The CDR3 coding sequence is TGCAGCGTTGCCAGGGTGGGGGATACGCAGTATTTT. It translates to CSVARVGDTQYF.

V is TRBV7-7 and J is TRBJ2-5; tentatively, D is TRBD1 (5 bases). V was clipped by 1 base and J by 1 base, with 25 bases between them. Germline CDR1 SSHAT, CDR2 FNYEAQ (reference sequence). The CDR3 has 20 amino acids. CDR3 sequence: CASSLVGRATLPSIQETQYF. The CDR3, as DNA: TGTGCCAGCAGCTTAGTTGGCAGGGCAACACTTCCCTCAATCCAAGAGACCCAGTACTTC. Filled out from reference TRBV7-7 and TRBJ2-5, the complete variable domain reads GAGVSQSPRYKVTKRGQDVTLRCDPISSHATLYWYQQALGQGPEFLTYFNYEAQPDKSGLPSDRFSAERPEGSISTLTIQRTEQRDSAMYRCASSLVGRATLPSIQETQYFGPGTRLLVL.